This T cell receptor beta chain was captured in a study of blood T cell repertoires in COVID-19. Study-level background: Acute-phase and convalescent COVID-19 samples originated in the United States, Italy and Spain. Nucleic acid was either cDNA or gDNA, and it came from T cells, B-cell-depleted T cells, or PBMCs.

In the original analysis: Reference gene primer amplification yielded estimated nucleated cell counts. TCRdb keeps only in-frame clones here, not all; method: immunoSEQ multiplex PCR. The DNA gave D and trimming, while V, J and clone size come from that table. The sample has about 310,000 clones; around nine tenths are singletons. The sequence derives from a man aged 65-85 years with acute or convalescent COVID-19. Sequencing was performed on peripheral blood.

The CDR3 region is CASSWARDRGFADTQYF. CDR3 DNA: TGTGCCAGCAGTTGGGCCCGGGACAGGGGGTTCGCGGATACGCAGTATTTT. The V and J genes are TRBV28 and TRBJ2-3, with 11 bases lining up with TRBD1. J gave up 6 bases and V 4 bases, and 12 bases lay outside the gene matches. Germline V gene sequence: CDR1 MDHEN, CDR2 SYDVKM. CDR3 length equals 17 residues.